The 29 T cell receptor beta chains below come from one sample, sequenced in a study of cytomegalovirus exposure and HLA in healthy donors. The PCR employed 60 Vbeta primers together with 13 Jbeta primers. Produced via immunoSEQ multiplex PCR; TCRdb's table is partial and in-frame only. The sample yields just over 150,000 clones, 85% seen once. The sample comprised PBMCs. The source of these receptors is a woman younger than 35 in good health and CMV-seronegative.

This clone was observed a single time. This chain joins TRBV19 and TRBJ2-3; 8 bases fit TRBD1. Per the germline V gene, CDR1 is LNHDA and CDR2 is SQIVND (reference sequence). After removal of 4 bases from V and 2 bases from J, the junction contained 2 bases not matched to a gene. The CDR3 loop spans 14 amino acids. The chain's CDR3 is CASSRTGLTDTQYF. The CDR3, as DNA: TGTGCCAGTAGTAGGACAGGGCTCACAGATACGCAGTATTTT.

This chain uses TRBV7-9 with TRBJ2-5; 9 nucleotides agree with TRBD1. The V gene's germline CDR1 is SEHNR and CDR2 FQNEAQ (reference sequence). The CDR3 has 14 amino acids. With 5 bases clipped from V and 4 bases from J, the junction kept 5 bases outside the gene matches. Here the CDR3 reads CASSPKTGGETQYF. CDR3 nucleotide sequence: TGTGCCAGCAGCCCTAAGACAGGGGGAGAGACCCAGTACTTC.

This clone was picked up one time. The V and J genes are TRBV18 and TRBJ1-5; tentative D call: TRBD1 (5 bases). V gave up 3 bases and J gave up 7 bases, with 13 bases separating them. This CDR3 comprises 14 residues. Germline CDR1 and CDR2: KGHSH and LQKENI. The CDR3 DNA reads as TGTGCCAGCTCACCGGAAGGGACTTCGCAGCCCCAGCATTTT. This gives the protein CASSPEGTSQPQHF.

The chain employs TRBV28 and TRBJ2-2; TRBD2 might be the D (6 bases). Between the trimmed V and J ends, which lost 2 bases and 2 bases, there was a span of 12 bases. The germline V gene has CDR1 MDHEN and CDR2 SYDVKM. This CDR3 has 16 amino acids. The CDR3 is CASSLTGLANTGELFF. The CDR3 coding sequence is TGTGCCAGCAGTTTAACGGGACTTGCTAACACCGGGGAGCTGTTTTTT.

The chain has TRBV7-2 and TRBJ2-5, with a weak D call TRBD1 (7 bases). The length of the CDR3 is 16 residues. With 6 bases removed from V and 4 bases from J, the gap between germline ends came to 21 bases. Germline assignment: CDR1 SGHTA and CDR2 FQGNSA. CDR3 protein: CASRPRGAGGGETQYF. In nucleotides, the CDR3 is TGTGCCAGCAGACCCAGGGGGGCAGGAGGCGGAGAGACCCAGTACTTC.

The V call is TRBV28, the J call TRBJ2-3, with D perhaps TRBD1 (5 bases). CDR3 length: 16 residues. Trimming shortened V by 4 bases and J by 1 base, and 15 bases separated the two germline ends. Germline V gives CDR1 MDHEN, CDR2 SYDVKM. The CDR3 loop reads CASSSVLGLGTDTQYF. The DNA for the CDR3 is TGTGCCAGCAGTTCTGTCTTGGGGCTCGGCACAGATACGCAGTATTTT.

V and J are TRBV5-1 and TRBJ2-7; 8 bases are a match to TRBD1. Unmatched junction bases numbered 9, after V lost 2 bases and J lost 2 bases. CDR1 and CDR2 (germline): SGHRS, YFSETQ. The CDR3 has 16 residues. CDR3 DNA: TGCGCCAGCAGCTTAATGGGCAGGGGGCGCCCCTACGAGCAGTACTTC. Residues: CASSLMGRGRPYEQYF.

The chain is built from TRBV4-3 and TRBJ1-1; no reliable D call. CDR3 length equals 16 residues. With 0 bases removed from V and 1 base from J, the gap between germline ends came to 12 bases. Germline CDR1 and CDR2: LGHNA and YSLEER. This CDR3 reads CASSQDSIRGNTEAFF. As DNA, the CDR3 is TGCGCCAGCAGCCAAGACTCAATTCGGGGGAACACTGAAGCTTTCTTT.

This clone occurred once. The gene calls are TRBV25-1 and TRBJ1-2, with TRBD1 matching over 7 bases. CDR1 MGHDK and CDR2 SYGVNS come from the germline V gene. The CDR3 is 15 amino acids. V lost 3 bases, J lost 0 bases, and 4 bases stayed unmatched. This chain's CDR3 is CASSDVTGANYGYTF. CDR3 nucleotide sequence: TGTGCCAGCAGTGATGTCACAGGGGCTAACTATGGCTACACCTTC.

The chain has TRBV27 and TRBJ1-6; D gene ambiguous. CDR1 MNHEY and CDR2 SMNVEV come from the germline V gene (reference sequence). The germline V and J ends were trimmed by 1 base and 10 bases, with 11 bases remaining between them. CDR3 size: 14 residues. The CDR3 protein is CASSLWAGLSPLHF. The CDR3 coding sequence is TGTGCCAGCAGTTTATGGGCGGGATTGTCACCCCTCCACTTT.

This chain uses TRBV10-3 with TRBJ2-1; 8 positions agree with TRBD1. Trimming at V came to 3 bases and at J to 7 bases, leaving 11 bases not matched to a gene. CDR3 size: 16 residues. Germline CDR1 and CDR2: ENHRY and SYGVKD. The DNA for the CDR3 is TGTGCCATCAGTGACCCCCCTGGGACAGGTCCGAATGAGCAGTTCTTC. It yields the protein CAISDPPGTGPNEQFF.

The rearrangement joins TRBV5-5 to TRBJ1-2, with 8 bases identical to TRBD1. Germline lookup yields CDR1 SGHKS and CDR2 YYEKEE (reference sequence). Unmatched junction bases numbered 19, after V lost 5 bases and J lost 4 bases. The CDR3 has 18 residues. DNA for the CDR3: TGTGCCAGCAGTCGGCAGGGGGCTCGGGGCGGCGCTACCTATGGCTACACCTTC. It translates to CASSRQGARGGATYGYTF.

The chain couples TRBV4-2 to TRBJ2-3; 14 bases agree with TRBD2. Losses at the gene ends were 1 base for V and 0 bases for J; bases not matched to a gene: 3. Germline V CDR1 and CDR2: LGHNA, YNFKEQ. This CDR3 spans 18 amino acids. As DNA, the CDR3 is TGTGCCAGCAGCCAAGGGACTAGCGGGGGGTTTAGCACAGATACGCAGTATTTT. It is translated as CASSQGTSGGFSTDTQYF.

The V call is TRBV6-5, the J call TRBJ1-1; D uncertain. V shed 7 bases and J shed 2 bases, with 11 bases lying between them. The CDR3 runs to 13 residues. The germline gives CDR1 MNHEY, CDR2 SVGAGI. CDR3 residues: CASTSHRNTEAFF. In DNA form, the CDR3 reads TGTGCCAGCACGAGCCACCGTAACACTGAAGCTTTCTTT.

The chain is built from TRBV29-1 and TRBJ1-1; D perhaps matches TRBD1 (5 bases). Trimming cost V 7 bases and J 1 base, with 10 bases left between them. This CDR3 comprises 12 residues. Germline V gene lookup returns CDR1 SQVTM and CDR2 ANQGSEA. The CDR3 sequence is CSALDTNTEAFF. The DNA of the CDR3 is TGCAGCGCTTTGGACACGAACACTGAAGCTTTCTTT.

The chain joins TRBV25-1 to TRBJ2-1; 11 bases are a match to TRBD2. Trimming removed 3 bases from V and 5 bases from J; junction bases left unmatched: 6. The CDR3 is 16 amino acids. Germline loops: CDR1 MGHDK, CDR2 SYGVNS. CDR3 coding DNA: TGTGCCAGCAGTGAGTCTAGCGGGAGGATTAACAATGAGCAGTTCTTC. Its protein is CASSESSGRINNEQFF.

This clone was seen only once. This chain joins TRBV28 and TRBJ1-2, with a tentative D call TRBD1 (6 bases). Germline V gene data show CDR1 as MDHEN and CDR2 as SYDVKM. The V and J ends lost 3 bases and 5 bases respectively, with 10 bases between them. This CDR3 spans 13 amino acids. CDR3: CASSLSTGYGYTF. The CDR3 DNA reads TGTGCCAGCAGTTTGTCTACAGGGTATGGCTACACCTTC.

The DNA of the CDR3 is TGTGCCAGTAGTATTGGACTAGCGACGGCCAATGAGCAGTTCTTC. This sequence encodes CASSIGLATANEQFF. The rearrangement links TRBV19 to TRBJ2-1, with 9 bases matching TRBD2. The CDR3 is 15 residues long. The germline V gene encodes CDR1 LNHDA and CDR2 SQIVND (reference sequence). The V gene end was trimmed by 3 bases and the J gene end by 6 bases; junction bases not matched to a gene: 6.

This clone was counted only a few times. This CDR3 is also generated by other DNA sequences in the sample. The CDR3 coding sequence is TGTGCCAGCAGCCCGGGGACAGAAACCTACGAGCAGTACTTC. Its translation: CASSPGTETYEQYF. This chain links TRBV5-4 with TRBJ2-7; 7 positions agree with TRBD1. This CDR3 has 14 residues. Per germline, CDR1 SGHNT and CDR2 YYREEE (reference sequence). Trimming cost V 4 bases and J 2 bases; bases outside gene matches: 6.

The chain employs TRBV15 and TRBJ2-3; D may be TRBD2 (6 bases). Trimming removed 10 bases at V and 0 bases at J, with 26 bases between. The CDR3 runs 18 residues. Germline CDR1 reads LNHNV; CDR2 reads YYDKDF (reference sequence). The CDR3, as DNA: TGTGCCATCAAGCCACGGGCTAGCGCGCCACAAAGCACAGATACGCAGTATTTT. It translates to CAIKPRASAPQSTDTQYF.

This clone was observed a few times. The chain joins TRBV27 to TRBJ2-2; D unclear. V was clipped by 6 bases and J by 6 bases, with 14 bases between them. Germline V lookup: CDR1 MNHEY, CDR2 SMNVEV (reference sequence). The CDR3 loop spans 14 amino acids. The CDR3, as DNA: TGTGCCAGCAGCCCCGTTGTTCGGGCCGGGGAGCTGTTTTTT. Its translation is CASSPVVRAGELFF.

The chain is built from TRBV4-2 and TRBJ1-5, with D unresolved. Germline values: CDR1 LGHNA, CDR2 YNFKEQ. The CDR3 length is 15 residues. V dropped 0 bases and J dropped 0 bases, with 6 bases sitting between them. CDR3 DNA sequence: TGTGCCAGCAGCCAAGATCAGGATAGCAATCAGCCCCAGCATTTT. Amino acids: CASSQDQDSNQPQHF.

The rearrangement uses TRBV9 and TRBJ2-7; 9 positions agree with TRBD1. CDR3 length: 14 residues. Per germline, CDR1 SGDLS and CDR2 YYNGEE. The ends lost 4 bases at V and 3 bases at J; junction bases unmatched: 5. This CDR3 is CASSRDRVSYEQYF. Written as DNA, the CDR3 is TGTGCCAGCAGCCGGGACAGGGTGAGCTACGAGCAGTACTTC.

The chain joins TRBV18 to TRBJ2-7; TRBD2 matches 7 bases. After removal of 8 bases from V and 5 bases from J, the junction contained 9 bases not matched to a gene. CDR3 length: 13 residues. CDR1 is KGHSH, CDR2 LQKENI, per germline. CDR3 sequence (DNA): TGTGCCAGCCGACTAGCCCGAGGGGACGAGCAGTACTTC. This encodes CASRLARGDEQYF.

The chain joins TRBV7-2 to TRBJ2-2, with D unclear. The CDR3 runs to 13 residues. V shed 2 bases and J shed 11 bases, with 12 bases lying between them. Germline lookup yields CDR1 SGHTA and CDR2 FQGNSA. In DNA form, the CDR3 reads TGTGCCAGCAGCTTATCCCTCCCCTCTGAGCTGTTTTTT. The encoded protein is CASSLSLPSELFF.

CDR3 residues: CASSLLRVPDTQYF. The CDR3 DNA follows: TGTGCCAGCAGCTTGCTACGGGTTCCAGATACGCAGTATTTT. The chain carries TRBV5-8 and TRBJ2-3; D is ambiguous. Trimming stripped 1 base from V and 4 bases from J, with 10 bases between. This CDR3 region has 14 residues. From germline, CDR1 is SGHTS and CDR2 YDEGEE.

V gene TRBV9 combines with J gene TRBJ2-3, with 12 bases matching TRBD2. V lost 3 bases, J lost 5 bases, and 7 bases stayed unmatched. The CDR3 has 16 amino acids. Germline V gives CDR1 SGDLS, CDR2 YYNGEE. The CDR3 sequence is CASSGGLAGNVDTQYF. CDR3 nucleotides: TGTGCCAGCAGCGGAGGACTAGCGGGGAATGTAGATACGCAGTATTTT.

This sequence joins TRBV5-6 and TRBJ2-5; 15 nucleotides align to TRBD2. This CDR3 has 15 amino acids. Trimming cost V 4 bases and J 7 bases; bases outside gene matches: 5. Germline V lookup: CDR1 SGHDT, CDR2 YYEEEE. The CDR3 region is CASSGLAGGAGTQYF. The CDR3 DNA follows: TGTGCCAGCAGCGGACTAGCGGGGGGGGCGGGGACCCAGTACTTC.

This clone was picked up one time. The chain is built from TRBV5-8 and TRBJ2-1; maybe TRBD1 (6 bases). Germline values: CDR1 SGHTS, CDR2 YDEGEE. Trimming left V 2 bases short and J 0 bases short, with 9 bases between. The CDR3 totals 15 residues. This chain's CDR3 is CASSFGQSSYNEQFF. The DNA of the CDR3 is TGTGCCAGCAGCTTCGGACAGAGCTCCTACAATGAGCAGTTCTTC.